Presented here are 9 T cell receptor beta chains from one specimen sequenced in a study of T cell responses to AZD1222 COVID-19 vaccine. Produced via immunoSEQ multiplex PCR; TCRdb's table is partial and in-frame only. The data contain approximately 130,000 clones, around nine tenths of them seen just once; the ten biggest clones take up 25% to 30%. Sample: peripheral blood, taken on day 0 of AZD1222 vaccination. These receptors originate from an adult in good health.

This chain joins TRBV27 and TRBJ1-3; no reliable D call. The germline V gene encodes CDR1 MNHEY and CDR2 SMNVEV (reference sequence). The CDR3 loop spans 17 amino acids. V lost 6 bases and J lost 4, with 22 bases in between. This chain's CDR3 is CASSPRPLRFSGNTIYF. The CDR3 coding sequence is TGTGCCAGCAGCCCACGGCCACTCCGTTTCTCCGGAAACACCATATATTTT.

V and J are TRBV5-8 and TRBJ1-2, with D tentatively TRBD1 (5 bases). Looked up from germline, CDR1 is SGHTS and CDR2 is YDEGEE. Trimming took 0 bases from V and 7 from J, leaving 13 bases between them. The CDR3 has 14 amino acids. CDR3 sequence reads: CASSLGGAGLGYTF. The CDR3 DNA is TGTGCCAGCAGCTTGGGCGGGGCAGGCCTTGGCTACACCTTC.

CDR3 amino acids: CSASDRYEQYF. CDR3 nucleotide sequence: TGCAGCGCCTCGGACAGGTACGAGCAGTACTTC. The gene calls are TRBV29-1 and TRBJ2-7; TRBD1 aligns across 7 bases. The CDR3 has 11 amino acids. CDR1 is SQVTM and CDR2 is ANQGSEA in the germline V gene. The V segment lost 7 bases and the J segment 4 bases; nucleotides outside the gene matches: 4.

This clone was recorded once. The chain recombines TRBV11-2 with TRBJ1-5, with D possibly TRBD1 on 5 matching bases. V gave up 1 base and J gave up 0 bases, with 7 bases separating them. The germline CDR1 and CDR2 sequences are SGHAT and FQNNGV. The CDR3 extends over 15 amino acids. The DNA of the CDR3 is TGTGCCAGCAGCTTAGGGGGGTATAGCAATCAGCCCCAGCATTTT. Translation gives CASSLGGYSNQPQHF.

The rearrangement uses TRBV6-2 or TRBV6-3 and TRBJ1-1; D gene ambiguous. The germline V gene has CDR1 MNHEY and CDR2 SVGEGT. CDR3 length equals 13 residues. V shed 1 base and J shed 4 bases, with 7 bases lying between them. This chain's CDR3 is CASSYFRGTEAFF. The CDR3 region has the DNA TGTGCCAGCAGTTACTTTCGGGGCACTGAAGCTTTCTTT.

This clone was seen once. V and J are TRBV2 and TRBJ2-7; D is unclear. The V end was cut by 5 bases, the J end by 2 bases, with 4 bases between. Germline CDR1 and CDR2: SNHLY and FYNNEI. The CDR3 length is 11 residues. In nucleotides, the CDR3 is TGTGCCAGCAGTTCAACCTACGAGCAGTACTTC. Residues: CASSSTYEQYF. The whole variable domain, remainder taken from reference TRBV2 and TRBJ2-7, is EPEVTQTPSHQVTQMGQEVILRCVPISNHLYFYWYRQILGQKVEFLVSFYNNEISEKSEIFDDQFSVERPDGSNFTLKIRSTKLEDSAMYFCASSSTYEQYFGPGTRLTVT.

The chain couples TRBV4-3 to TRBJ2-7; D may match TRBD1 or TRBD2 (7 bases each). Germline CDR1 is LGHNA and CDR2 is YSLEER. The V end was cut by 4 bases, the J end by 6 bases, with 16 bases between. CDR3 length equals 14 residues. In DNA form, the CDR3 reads TGCGCCAGCAGCCTGCGGGGAGGGGGCGGCGAGCAGTACTTC. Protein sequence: CASSLRGGGGEQYF.

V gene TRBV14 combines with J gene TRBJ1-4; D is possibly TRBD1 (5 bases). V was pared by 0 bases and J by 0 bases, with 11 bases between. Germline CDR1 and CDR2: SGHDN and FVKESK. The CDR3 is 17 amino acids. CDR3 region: CASSQDVTAATNEKLFF. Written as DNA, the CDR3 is TGTGCCAGCAGCCAAGATGTGACAGCTGCAACTAATGAAAAACTGTTTTTT.

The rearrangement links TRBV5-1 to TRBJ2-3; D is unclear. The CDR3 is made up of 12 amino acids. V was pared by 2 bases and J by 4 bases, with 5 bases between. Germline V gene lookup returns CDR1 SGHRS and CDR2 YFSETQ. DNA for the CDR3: TGCGCCAGCAGCTTCGAAGCAGATACGCAGTATTTT. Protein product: CASSFEADTQYF.